This T cell receptor (beta chain) was retrieved from a study of blood T cell repertoires in COVID-19. At the level of the study: Acute-phase and convalescent COVID-19 samples originated in the United States, Italy and Spain. PBMCs, B-cell-depleted T cells, or T cells were the source of the cDNA or gDNA that made up the material.

V was pared by 4 bases and J by 3 bases, with 13 bases between. The CDR3 runs to 15 residues. Per the germline V gene, CDR1 is MNHEY and CDR2 is SVGAGI. In the authors' methods: Amplification of reference gene primers was used by the study to estimate nucleated cell counts. Data came from immunoSEQ multiplex PCR; TCRdb stores just in-frame clones and leaves some out. V, J and clone size are taken as reported in that table, and D and trimming were inferred from the DNA itself. Here the sample spans 310,000 or so clones, around 90% being singletons. This chain connects TRBV6-5 to TRBJ2-4; D remains ambiguous. The specimen sequenced was peripheral blood. This receptor was identified in a woman between 45 and 65 years old who had recovered from COVID-19. The CDR3 sequence is CASSSGLSDKNIQYF. In nucleotides, the CDR3 is TGTGCCAGCAGTTCGGGTCTGTCTGACAAAAACATTCAGTACTTC.